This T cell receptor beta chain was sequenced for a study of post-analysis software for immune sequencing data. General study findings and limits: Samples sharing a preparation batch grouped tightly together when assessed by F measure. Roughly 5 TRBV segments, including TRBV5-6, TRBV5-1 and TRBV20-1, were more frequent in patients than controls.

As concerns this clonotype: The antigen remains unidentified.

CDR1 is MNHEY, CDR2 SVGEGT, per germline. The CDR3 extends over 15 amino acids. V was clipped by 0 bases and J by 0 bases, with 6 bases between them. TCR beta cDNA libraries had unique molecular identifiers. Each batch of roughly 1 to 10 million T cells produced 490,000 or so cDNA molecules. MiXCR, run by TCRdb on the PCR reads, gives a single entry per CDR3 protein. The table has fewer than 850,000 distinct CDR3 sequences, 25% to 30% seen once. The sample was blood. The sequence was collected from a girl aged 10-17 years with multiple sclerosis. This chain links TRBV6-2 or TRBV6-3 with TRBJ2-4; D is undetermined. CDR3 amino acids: CASSYSRLAKNIQYF. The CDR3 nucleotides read TGTGCCAGCAGTTACTCGAGACTAGCCAAAAACATTCAGTACTTC.